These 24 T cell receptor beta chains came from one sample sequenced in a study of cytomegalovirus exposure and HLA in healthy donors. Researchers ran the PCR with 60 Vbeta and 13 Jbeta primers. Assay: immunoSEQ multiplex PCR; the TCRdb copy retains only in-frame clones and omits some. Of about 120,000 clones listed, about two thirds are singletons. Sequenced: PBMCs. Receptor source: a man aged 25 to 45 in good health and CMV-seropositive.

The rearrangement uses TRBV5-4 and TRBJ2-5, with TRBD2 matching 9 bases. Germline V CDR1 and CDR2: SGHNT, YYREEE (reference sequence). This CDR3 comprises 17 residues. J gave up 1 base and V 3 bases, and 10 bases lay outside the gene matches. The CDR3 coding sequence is TGTGCCAGCAGCTCCGGGGTAGCGGGGGCGCTCCAAGAGACCCAGTACTTC. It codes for CASSSGVAGALQETQYF.

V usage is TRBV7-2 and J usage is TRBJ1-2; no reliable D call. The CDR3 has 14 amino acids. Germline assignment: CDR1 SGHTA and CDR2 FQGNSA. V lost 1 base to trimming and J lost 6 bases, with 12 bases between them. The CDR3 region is CASSLVGSGNGYTF. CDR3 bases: TGTGCCAGCAGCTTAGTAGGGAGTGGAAATGGCTACACCTTC.

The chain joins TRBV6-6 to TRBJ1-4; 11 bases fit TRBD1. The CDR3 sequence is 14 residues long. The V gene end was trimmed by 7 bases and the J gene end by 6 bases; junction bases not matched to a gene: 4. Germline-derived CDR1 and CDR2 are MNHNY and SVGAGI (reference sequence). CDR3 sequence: CASTWTGGDEKLFF. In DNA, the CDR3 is TGTGCCAGCACCTGGACAGGGGGCGATGAAAAACTGTTTTTT.

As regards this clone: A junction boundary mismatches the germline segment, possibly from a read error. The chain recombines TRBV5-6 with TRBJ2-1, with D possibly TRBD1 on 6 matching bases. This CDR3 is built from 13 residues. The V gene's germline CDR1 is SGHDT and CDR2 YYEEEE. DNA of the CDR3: TGTGCCAGCAGCCCGACAGGCTACAATGAGCAGCTCTTC. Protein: CASSPTGYNEQLF.

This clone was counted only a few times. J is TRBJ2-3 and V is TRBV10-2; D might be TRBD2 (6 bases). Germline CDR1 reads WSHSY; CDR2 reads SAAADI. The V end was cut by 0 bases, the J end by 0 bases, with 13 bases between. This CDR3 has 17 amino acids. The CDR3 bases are TGCGCCAGCAGTGAGTCGATTGGCGGGGTTAGCACAGATACGCAGTATTTT. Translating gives CASSESIGGVSTDTQYF.

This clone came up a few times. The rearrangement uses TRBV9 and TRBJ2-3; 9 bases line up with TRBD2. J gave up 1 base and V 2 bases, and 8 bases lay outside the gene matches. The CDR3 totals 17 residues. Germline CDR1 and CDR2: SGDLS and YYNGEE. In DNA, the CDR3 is TGTGCCAGCAGCGTTTATGGGCGGGAGGGCGGCACAGATACGCAGTATTTT. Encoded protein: CASSVYGREGGTDTQYF.

The CDR3 nucleotides read TGTGCCAGCAGTTACTCTTGGGCTGGGAACACTGAAGCTTTCTTT. Its protein is CASSYSWAGNTEAFF. V and J are TRBV6-5 and TRBJ1-1; D is uncertain. The ends were cut back, 0 bases at V and 1 base at J, with 9 bases in the middle. Germline assignment: CDR1 MNHEY and CDR2 SVGAGI. There are 15 residues in the CDR3.

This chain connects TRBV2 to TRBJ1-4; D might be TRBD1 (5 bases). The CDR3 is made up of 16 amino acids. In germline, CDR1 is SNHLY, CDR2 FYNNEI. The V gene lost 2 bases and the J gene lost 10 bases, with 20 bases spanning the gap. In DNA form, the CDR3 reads TGTGCCAGCAGTGAAATAGCCAGGGACTCTGGGGGAAAACTGTTTTTT. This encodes CASSEIARDSGGKLFF.

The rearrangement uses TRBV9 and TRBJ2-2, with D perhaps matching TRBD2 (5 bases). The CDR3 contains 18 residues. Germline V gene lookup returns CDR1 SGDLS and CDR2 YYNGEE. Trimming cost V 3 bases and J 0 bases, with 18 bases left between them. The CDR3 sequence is CASSAYYLASANTGELFF. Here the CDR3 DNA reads TGTGCCAGCAGCGCTTACTACCTAGCATCCGCGAACACCGGGGAGCTGTTTTTT.

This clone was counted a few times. CDR3 nucleotides: TGTGCCAGCAAAACTACCCAGGGGGCGTCCCAGCAGTACGTC. It specifies CASKTTQGASQQYV. J is TRBJ2-7 and V is TRBV27, with 8 nucleotides matching TRBD1. There are 14 residues in the CDR3. The ends lost 7 bases at V and 8 bases at J; junction bases unmatched: 13. The V gene's germline CDR1 is MNHEY and CDR2 SMNVEV (reference sequence).

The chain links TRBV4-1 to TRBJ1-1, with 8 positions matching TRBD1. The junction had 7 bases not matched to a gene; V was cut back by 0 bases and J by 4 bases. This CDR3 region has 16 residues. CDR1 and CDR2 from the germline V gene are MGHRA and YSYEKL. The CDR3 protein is CASSQEAGGDFTEAFF. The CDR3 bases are TGCGCCAGCAGCCAAGAGGCAGGGGGCGATTTCACTGAAGCTTTCTTT.

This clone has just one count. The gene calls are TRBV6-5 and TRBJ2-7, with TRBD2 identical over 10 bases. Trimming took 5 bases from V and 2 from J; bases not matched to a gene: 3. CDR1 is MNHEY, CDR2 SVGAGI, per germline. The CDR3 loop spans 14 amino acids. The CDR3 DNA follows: TGTGCCAGCAGTGCCGGGACTAGCGCCTACGAGCAGTACTTC. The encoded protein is CASSAGTSAYEQYF.

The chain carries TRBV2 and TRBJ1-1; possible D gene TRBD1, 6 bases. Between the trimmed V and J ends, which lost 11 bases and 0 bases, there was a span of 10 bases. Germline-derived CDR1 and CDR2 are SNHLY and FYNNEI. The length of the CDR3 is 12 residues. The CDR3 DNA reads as TGTGCCGGGGACATGGTGAACACTGAAGCTTTCTTT. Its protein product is CAGDMVNTEAFF. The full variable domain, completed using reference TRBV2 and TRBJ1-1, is EPEVTQTPSHQVTQMGQEVILRCVPISNHLYFYWYRQILGQKVEFLVSFYNNEISEKSEIFDDQFSVERPDGSNFTLKIRSTKLEDSAMYFCAGDMVNTEAFFGQGTRLTVV.

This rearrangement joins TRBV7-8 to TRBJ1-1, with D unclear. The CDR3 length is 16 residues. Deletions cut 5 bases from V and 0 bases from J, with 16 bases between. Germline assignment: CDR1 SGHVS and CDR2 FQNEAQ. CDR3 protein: CASSPYEGSLNTEAFF. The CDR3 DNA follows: TGTGCCAGCAGCCCGTATGAGGGCTCTCTGAACACTGAAGCTTTCTTT.

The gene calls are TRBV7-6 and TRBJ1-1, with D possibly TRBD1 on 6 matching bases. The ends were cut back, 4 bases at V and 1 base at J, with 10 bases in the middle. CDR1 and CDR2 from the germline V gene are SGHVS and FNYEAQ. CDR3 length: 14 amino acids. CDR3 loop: CASSSRGGNTEAFF. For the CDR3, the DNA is TGTGCCAGCAGCTCAAGGGGGGGGAACACTGAAGCTTTCTTT. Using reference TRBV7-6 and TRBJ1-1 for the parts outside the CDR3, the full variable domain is GAGVSQSPRYKVTKRGQDVALRCDPISGHVSLYWYRQALGQGPEFLTYFNYEAQQDKSGLPNDRFSAERPEGSISTLTIQRTEQRDSAMYRCASSSRGGNTEAFFGQGTRLTVV.

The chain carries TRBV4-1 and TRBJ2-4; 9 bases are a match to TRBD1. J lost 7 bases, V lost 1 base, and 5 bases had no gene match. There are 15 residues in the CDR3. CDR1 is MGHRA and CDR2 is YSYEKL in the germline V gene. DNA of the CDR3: TGCGCCAGCAGCCAAGGGTTAGGACAGGGGAACATTCAGTACTTC. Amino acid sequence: CASSQGLGQGNIQYF.

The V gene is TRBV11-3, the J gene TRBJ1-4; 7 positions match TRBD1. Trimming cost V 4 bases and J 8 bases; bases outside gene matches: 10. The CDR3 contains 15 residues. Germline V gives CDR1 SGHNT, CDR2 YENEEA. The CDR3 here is CASSSLQGHREKLFF. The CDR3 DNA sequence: TGTGCCAGCAGCTCCCTACAGGGGCATCGGGAAAAACTGTTTTTT.

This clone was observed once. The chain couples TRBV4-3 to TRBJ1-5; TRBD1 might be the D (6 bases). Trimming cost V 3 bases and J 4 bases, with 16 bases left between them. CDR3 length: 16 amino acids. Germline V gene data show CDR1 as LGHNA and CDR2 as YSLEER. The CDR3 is CASSQYLTGLNQPQHF. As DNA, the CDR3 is TGCGCCAGCAGCCAGTACTTGACAGGCCTTAATCAGCCCCAGCATTTT.

CDR3 residues: CASSPLAIAGGSYEQYF. The CDR3 DNA sequence: TGTGCCAGTAGTCCCTTGGCTATAGCGGGGGGCTCCTACGAGCAGTACTTC. The V call is TRBV19, the J call TRBJ2-7; the match to TRBD2 covers 10 bases. Germline CDR1 and CDR2: LNHDA and SQIVND (reference sequence). V shed 5 bases and J 0 bases; nucleotides not matched to a gene: 10. CDR3 length: 17 amino acids.

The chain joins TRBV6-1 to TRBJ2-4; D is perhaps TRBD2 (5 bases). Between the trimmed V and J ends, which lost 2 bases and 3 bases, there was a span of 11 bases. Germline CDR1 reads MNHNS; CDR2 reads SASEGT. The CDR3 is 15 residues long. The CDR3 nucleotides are TGTGCCAGCAGTGAAAGGAGGTTGGACAAAAACATTCAGTACTTC. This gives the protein CASSERRLDKNIQYF.

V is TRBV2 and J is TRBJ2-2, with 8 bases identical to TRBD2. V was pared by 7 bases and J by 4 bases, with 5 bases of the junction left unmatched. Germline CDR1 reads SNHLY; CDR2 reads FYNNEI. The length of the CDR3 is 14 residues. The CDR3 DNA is TGTGCCAGCATATCGGGACTAGGCACCGGGGAGCTGTTTTTT. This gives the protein CASISGLGTGELFF. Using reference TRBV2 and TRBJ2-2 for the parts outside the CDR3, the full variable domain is EPEVTQTPSHQVTQMGQEVILRCVPISNHLYFYWYRQILGQKVEFLVSFYNNEISEKSEIFDDQFSVERPDGSNFTLKIRSTKLEDSAMYFCASISGLGTGELFFGEGSRLTVL.

CDR3 in amino acids: CASSLTSGGTKETQYF. The CDR3 nucleotides are TGCGCCAGCAGCTTGACTAGCGGGGGGACTAAAGAGACCCAGTACTTC. This sequence joins TRBV5-1 and TRBJ2-5; 12 bases are shared with TRBD2. Germline CDR1 is SGHRS and CDR2 is YFSETQ. After removal of 1 base from V and 3 bases from J, the junction contained 4 bases not matched to a gene. This CDR3 is built from 16 residues.

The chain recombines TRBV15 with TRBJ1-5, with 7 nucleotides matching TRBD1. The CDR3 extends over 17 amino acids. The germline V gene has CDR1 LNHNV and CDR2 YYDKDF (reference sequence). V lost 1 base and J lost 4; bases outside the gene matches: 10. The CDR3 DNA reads TGTGCCACCAGCAGAGTTCTCGGGACAGCTTCTAATCAGCCCCAGCATTTT. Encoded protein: CATSRVLGTASNQPQHF.

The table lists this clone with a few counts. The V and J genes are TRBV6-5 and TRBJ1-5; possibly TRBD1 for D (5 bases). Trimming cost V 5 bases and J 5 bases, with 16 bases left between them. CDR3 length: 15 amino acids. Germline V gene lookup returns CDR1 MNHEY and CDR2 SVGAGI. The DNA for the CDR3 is TGTGCCAGCAGTGCCAACCAGGGAACCCATCAGCCCCAGCATTTT. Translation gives CASSANQGTHQPQHF.